A selection of T cell receptor beta chains follows, all from one sample in a study of T-cell reconstitution after alpha-beta-depleted transplantation in children. TCRdb re-derived calls from the PCR reads in MiXCR, one entry per CDR3 protein. Of 420,000 or so distinct CDR3 sequences detected, roughly 11% appear once; the ten largest clones hold approximately 5%. Sequencing used PBMCs from the stem cell graft donor, obtained from the stem cell graft. Source of these receptors: a human donor who donated a stem cell graft to a child with acute myeloid leukemia. CDR3s include the opening cysteine and the closing phenylalanine or tryptophan. Fields, in order: clone size, V gene, D gene, J gene, CDR3 DNA, CDR3 protein. The D gene is left open where the match is weak. Expanded clones are given a class, and other clones once, few, many or no size at all.

abundance: .
v_gene: TRBV5-5
d_gene: .
j_gene: TRBJ2-5
CDR3nt: TGTGCCAGCAGCTTGAACCCAGAGACCCAGTACTTC
CDR3aa: CASSLNPETQYF

abundance: .
v_gene: TRBV12-3/TRBV12-4
d_gene: .
j_gene: TRBJ2-7
CDR3nt: TGTGTCAGCAGCCAAACGGGACTCTTATCCCTCTACGAGCAGTACTTC
CDR3aa: CVSSQTGLLSLYEQYF

abundance: many
v_gene: TRBV9
d_gene: .
j_gene: TRBJ1-2
CDR3nt: TGTGCCAGCAGCTTAAGAGGAGGGGCTCACTATGGCTACACCTTC
CDR3aa: CASSLRGGAHYGYTF

abundance: few
v_gene: TRBV7-2
d_gene: .
j_gene: TRBJ2-7
CDR3nt: TGTGCCAGCAGTATAACAGGGGGGGTCTACGAGCAGTACTTC
CDR3aa: CASSITGGVYEQYF

abundance: .
v_gene: TRBV19
d_gene: .
j_gene: TRBJ1-5
CDR3nt: TGTGCCAGTAGTATCGGTCCAGATTATCAGCCCCAGCATTTT
CDR3aa: CASSIGPDYQPQHF

abundance: once
v_gene: TRBV6-1
d_gene: TRBD1
j_gene: TRBJ1-6
CDR3nt: TGTGCCAGCAGTCGGGGGACAGGGTATTCACCCCTCCACTTT
CDR3aa: CASSRGTGYSPLHF

abundance: .
v_gene: TRBV11-2
d_gene: .
j_gene: TRBJ1-1
CDR3nt: TGTGCCAGCAGCTCGATTTCCACCGGGACGGAACTGGGCACTGAAGCTTTCTTT
CDR3aa: CASSSISTGTELGTEAFF

abundance: many
v_gene: TRBV7-7
d_gene: .
j_gene: TRBJ2-2
CDR3nt: TGTGCTAGCAGCTTAGGTGGGGACGCCGGGGAGCTGTTTTTT
CDR3aa: CASSLGGDAGELFF

abundance: .
v_gene: TRBV7-9
d_gene: .
j_gene: TRBJ1-5
CDR3nt: TGTGCCAGCGTCGGCCATAGCAATCAGCCCCAGCATTTT
CDR3aa: CASVGHSNQPQHF

abundance: .
v_gene: TRBV18
d_gene: .
j_gene: TRBJ2-5
CDR3nt: TGTGCCAGCTCACTCGGTCGAGGACAGATGGAGACCCAGTACTTC
CDR3aa: CASSLGRGQMETQYF

abundance: few
v_gene: TRBV12-3/TRBV12-4
d_gene: .
j_gene: TRBJ2-3
CDR3nt: TGTGCCAGCAGGGGACGGGGGGCCACAGATACGCAGTATTTT
CDR3aa: CASRGRGATDTQYF

abundance: .
v_gene: TRBV5-6
d_gene: .
j_gene: TRBJ1-3
CDR3nt: TGTGCCAGCAGCGCCCGCGGGGTGGGGACACCCGCGACATCTGGAAACACCATATATTTT
CDR3aa: CASSARGVGTPATSGNTIYF

abundance: few
v_gene: TRBV25-1
d_gene: TRBD2
j_gene: TRBJ2-1
CDR3nt: TGTGCCAGCCGGGGGGGCGAGTGGGATAATGAGCAGTTCTTC
CDR3aa: CASRGGEWDNEQFF

abundance: .
v_gene: TRBV21-1
d_gene: .
j_gene: TRBJ2-4
CDR3nt: TGTGCCAGCAACCCCTATACAATTCAGTACTTC
CDR3aa: CASNPYTIQYF

abundance: .
v_gene: TRBV29-1
d_gene: TRBD2
j_gene: TRBJ2-1
CDR3nt: TGCAGCGTTGAAAAGGCTAGCGGGGCGAGGAATGAGCAGTTCTTC
CDR3aa: CSVEKASGARNEQFF

abundance: .
v_gene: TRBV4-2
d_gene: .
j_gene: TRBJ2-1
CDR3nt: TGTGCCAGCAGCCAAGAGGTACGGACGGCTTCCTACAATGAGCAGTTCTTC
CDR3aa: CASSQEVRTASYNEQFF

abundance: .
v_gene: TRBV5-1
d_gene: .
j_gene: TRBJ2-2
CDR3nt: TGCGCCAGCAGCTTGGACTACAACACCGGGGAGCTGTTTTTT
CDR3aa: CASSLDYNTGELFF

abundance: few
v_gene: TRBV12-3/TRBV12-4
d_gene: .
j_gene: TRBJ2-2
CDR3nt: TGTGCCAGCAGTTTAGCGCTTACCGGAGACACCGGGGAGCTGTTTTTT
CDR3aa: CASSLALTGDTGELFF

abundance: few
v_gene: TRBV29-1
d_gene: TRBD1
j_gene: TRBJ2-7
CDR3nt: TGCAGCGTTGAAGTAATGCAAAGAGACAGGGGGACAAAGCAGTACTTC
CDR3aa: CSVEVMQRDRGTKQYF

abundance: many
v_gene: TRBV9
d_gene: .
j_gene: TRBJ1-2
CDR3nt: TGTGCCAGCAGTCCCATGCGGGGAGGTGGCTACACCTTC
CDR3aa: CASSPMRGGGYTF

abundance: .
v_gene: TRBV20-1
d_gene: .
j_gene: TRBJ1-5
CDR3nt: TGCAGTGCTAGTACAGGCCTCCACCAGCCCCAGCATTTT
CDR3aa: CSASTGLHQPQHF

abundance: .
v_gene: TRBV15
d_gene: .
j_gene: TRBJ2-5
CDR3nt: TGTGCCACAGGACGGAACCAAGAGACCCAGTACTTC
CDR3aa: CATGRNQETQYF

abundance: few
v_gene: TRBV9
d_gene: TRBD1
j_gene: TRBJ1-4
CDR3nt: TGTGCCAGCAGCAAGACAGGGTTTTCTGAAAAACTGTTTTTT
CDR3aa: CASSKTGFSEKLFF

abundance: few
v_gene: TRBV12-3/TRBV12-4
d_gene: .
j_gene: TRBJ2-1
CDR3nt: TGTGCCAGCAGGCAGATACTCAGCTACAATGAGCAGTTCTTC
CDR3aa: CASRQILSYNEQFF

abundance: few
v_gene: TRBV10-3
d_gene: .
j_gene: TRBJ2-1
CDR3nt: TGTGCCATCAAGACAGAAAAAGTCTCCTACAATGAGCAGTTCTTC
CDR3aa: CAIKTEKVSYNEQFF

abundance: many
v_gene: TRBV7-9
d_gene: TRBD2
j_gene: TRBJ2-7
CDR3nt: TGTGCCAGCAGCGCATCCGGGACTAGCGGGATAGAGCAGTACTTC
CDR3aa: CASSASGTSGIEQYF

abundance: few
v_gene: TRBV11-2
d_gene: .
j_gene: TRBJ2-1
CDR3nt: TGTGCCAGCAGCTTACGAGAGCAGTTCTTC
CDR3aa: CASSLREQFF

abundance: few
v_gene: TRBV3-1
d_gene: TRBD1
j_gene: TRBJ2-7
CDR3nt: TGTGCCAGCACTCCGGGACAGGGGTTCTACGAGCAGTACTTC
CDR3aa: CASTPGQGFYEQYF

abundance: few
v_gene: TRBV11-3
d_gene: .
j_gene: TRBJ2-5
CDR3nt: TGTGCCAGCGGGCCGGGAGCGGGTGGTCAAGAGACCCAGTACTTC
CDR3aa: CASGPGAGGQETQYF

abundance: few
v_gene: TRBV12-3/TRBV12-4
d_gene: TRBD1
j_gene: TRBJ2-7
CDR3nt: TGTGCCAGCAGTTTAGGACCAGCGACAGGGTCCTACGAGCAGTACTTC
CDR3aa: CASSLGPATGSYEQYF

abundance: .
v_gene: TRBV5-5
d_gene: .
j_gene: TRBJ2-7
CDR3nt: TGTGGCAGCAGCTTGGTCGGCTACGAGCAGTACTTC
CDR3aa: CGSSLVGYEQYF

abundance: many
v_gene: TRBV20-1
d_gene: .
j_gene: TRBJ2-1
CDR3nt: TGCAGTGCTAGCATCCAGCTGAACTACAATGAGCAGTTCTTC
CDR3aa: CSASIQLNYNEQFF

abundance: few
v_gene: TRBV10-3
d_gene: .
j_gene: TRBJ2-1
CDR3nt: TGTGCCACCTATGACAGTTCCTCCTACAATGAGCAGTTCTTC
CDR3aa: CATYDSSSYNEQFF

abundance: few
v_gene: TRBV12-3/TRBV12-4
d_gene: TRBD1
j_gene: TRBJ1-5
CDR3nt: TGTGCCAGCAGCCCACAGGGGATTGGACAGCCCCAGCATTTT
CDR3aa: CASSPQGIGQPQHF

abundance: .
v_gene: TRBV12-3/TRBV12-4
d_gene: TRBD2
j_gene: TRBJ2-1
CDR3nt: TGTGCCAGCAGTTTTTCGGGAGGGCGGGGCAATGAGCAGTTCTTC
CDR3aa: CASSFSGGRGNEQFF

abundance: few
v_gene: TRBV29-1
d_gene: .
j_gene: TRBJ2-3
CDR3nt: TGCAGTGCCCGGGGCAGGGTGATAGCAGATACGCAGTATTTT
CDR3aa: CSARGRVIADTQYF

abundance: .
v_gene: TRBV5-6
d_gene: .
j_gene: TRBJ2-1
CDR3nt: TGTGCCAGCAGCGGGCTACGCTACAATGAGCAGTTCTTC
CDR3aa: CASSGLRYNEQFF

abundance: few
v_gene: TRBV10-3
d_gene: TRBD1
j_gene: TRBJ2-2
CDR3nt: TGTGCCATCAGTGACCTCTGGACAGGGGAACGAACCGGGGAGCTGTTTTTT
CDR3aa: CAISDLWTGERTGELFF

abundance: few
v_gene: TRBV20-1
d_gene: TRBD2
j_gene: TRBJ2-7
CDR3nt: TGCAGTGCTCCCCGAGGTGGGGGGGGCTACGAGCAGTACTTC
CDR3aa: CSAPRGGGGYEQYF

abundance: few
v_gene: TRBV30
d_gene: TRBD1
j_gene: TRBJ1-1
CDR3nt: TGTGCCTGGACCGGGACAGGCAACACTGAAGCTTTCTTT
CDR3aa: CAWTGTGNTEAFF

abundance: .
v_gene: TRBV7-6
d_gene: TRBD2
j_gene: TRBJ2-1
CDR3nt: TGTGCCAGCAGCTTAGGAGCTCGGCTAGCGGGGACCCTCTACAATGAGCAGTTCTTC
CDR3aa: CASSLGARLAGTLYNEQFF

abundance: many
v_gene: TRBV6-5
d_gene: .
j_gene: TRBJ2-3
CDR3nt: TGTGCCAGCAGTTACGGAGGGTTTGGGCAGTATACGCAGTATTTT
CDR3aa: CASSYGGFGQYTQYF

abundance: few
v_gene: TRBV16
d_gene: .
j_gene: TRBJ1-2
CDR3nt: TGTGCCAGCAGCCAATCGTCCGGGCTACCCCTCTATGGCTACACCTTC
CDR3aa: CASSQSSGLPLYGYTF

abundance: few
v_gene: TRBV5-1
d_gene: .
j_gene: TRBJ1-6
CDR3nt: TGCGCCAGCAGCTTGGGGGATCCCAAGTCACCCCTCCACTTT
CDR3aa: CASSLGDPKSPLHF

abundance: few
v_gene: TRBV4-3
d_gene: .
j_gene: TRBJ2-7
CDR3nt: TGCGCCAGCAGCCAAGATTTAAGAAGCAGGGCTTACGAGCAGTACTTC
CDR3aa: CASSQDLRSRAYEQYF

abundance: .
v_gene: TRBV6-1
d_gene: TRBD2
j_gene: TRBJ2-5
CDR3nt: TGTGCCAGCAGTGAAGGTCTACTAGCGGGAGCAGAGACCCAGTACTTC
CDR3aa: CASSEGLLAGAETQYF

abundance: .
v_gene: TRBV5-1
d_gene: .
j_gene: TRBJ1-4
CDR3nt: TGCGCCAGCAGCTGGGGACCTCAGGCGGAAAAACTGTTTTTT
CDR3aa: CASSWGPQAEKLFF

abundance: .
v_gene: TRBV27
d_gene: .
j_gene: TRBJ2-7
CDR3nt: TGTGCCAGCAGGTCGGGAGTTTACGAGCAGTACTTC
CDR3aa: CASRSGVYEQYF

abundance: few
v_gene: TRBV20-1
d_gene: TRBD2
j_gene: TRBJ2-5
CDR3nt: TGCAGTGCCGATGGTAGGACTAGCGGGAGAGGAAAGACCCAGTACTTC
CDR3aa: CSADGRTSGRGKTQYF

abundance: few
v_gene: TRBV7-2
d_gene: .
j_gene: TRBJ1-1
CDR3nt: TGTGCCAGCAGCTTAAGCACAAGCGCCGAAGCTTTCTTT
CDR3aa: CASSLSTSAEAFF

abundance: many
v_gene: TRBV12-3/TRBV12-4
d_gene: .
j_gene: TRBJ2-1
CDR3nt: TGTGCCAGCTCACGGGACGCTGCATCCAATGAGCAGTTCTTC
CDR3aa: CASSRDAASNEQFF

abundance: .
v_gene: TRBV19
d_gene: .
j_gene: TRBJ2-3
CDR3nt: TGTGCCAGTACCTTGGGCGGAGCCATAGATACGCAGTATTTT
CDR3aa: CASTLGGAIDTQYF